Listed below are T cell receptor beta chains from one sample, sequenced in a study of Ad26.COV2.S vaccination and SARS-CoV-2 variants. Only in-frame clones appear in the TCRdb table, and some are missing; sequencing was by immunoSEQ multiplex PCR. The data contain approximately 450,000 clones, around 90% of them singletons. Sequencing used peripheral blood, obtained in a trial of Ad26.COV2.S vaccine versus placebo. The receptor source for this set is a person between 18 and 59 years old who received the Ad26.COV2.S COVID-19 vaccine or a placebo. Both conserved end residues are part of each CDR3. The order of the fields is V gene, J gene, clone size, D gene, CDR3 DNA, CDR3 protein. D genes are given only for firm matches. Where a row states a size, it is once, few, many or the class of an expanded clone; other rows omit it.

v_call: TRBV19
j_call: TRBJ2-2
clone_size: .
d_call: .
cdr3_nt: TGTGCCAGTAGTATAGGGGCCGCCGGGGAGCTGTTTTTT
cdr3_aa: CASSIGAAGELFF

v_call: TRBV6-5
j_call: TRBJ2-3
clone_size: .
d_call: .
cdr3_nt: TGTGCCAGCAGGGGCCAGGCGGTGGGCACAGATACGCAGTATTTT
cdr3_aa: CASRGQAVGTDTQYF

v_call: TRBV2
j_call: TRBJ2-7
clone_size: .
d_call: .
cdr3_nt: TGTGCCAGCAGGACCCATCAGATCTCCGGAGCCTACGAGCAGTACTTC
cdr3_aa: CASRTHQISGAYEQYF

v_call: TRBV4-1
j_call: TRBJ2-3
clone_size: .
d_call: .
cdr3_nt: TGCGCCAGCAGCCAAGGTCGTCCAGCGGGCACAGATACGCAGTATTTT
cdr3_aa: CASSQGRPAGTDTQYF

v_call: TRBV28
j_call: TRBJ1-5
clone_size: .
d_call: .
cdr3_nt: TGTGCCAGCACCCGAGGATTCGGGCAGCCCCAGCATTTT
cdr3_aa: CASTRGFGQPQHF

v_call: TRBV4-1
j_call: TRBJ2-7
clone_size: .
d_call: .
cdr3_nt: TGCGCCAGCAGCCAGGGCGGGCAGGGTTATGCCGAGCAGTACTTC
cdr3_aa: CASSQGGQGYAEQYF

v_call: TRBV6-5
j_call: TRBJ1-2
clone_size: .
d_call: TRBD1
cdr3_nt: TGTGCCAGCAGTAGGACAGGAAACTATGGCTACACCTTC
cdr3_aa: CASSRTGNYGYTF

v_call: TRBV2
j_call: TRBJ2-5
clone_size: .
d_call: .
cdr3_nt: TGTGCCAGCAGTTGGGACGGACCGCAAGAGACCCAGTACTTC
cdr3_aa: CASSWDGPQETQYF

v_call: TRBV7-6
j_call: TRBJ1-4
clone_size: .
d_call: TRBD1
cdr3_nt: TGTGCCAGCAGCAGACAGGGGGCCAATGAAAAACTGTTTTTT
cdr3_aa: CASSRQGANEKLFF

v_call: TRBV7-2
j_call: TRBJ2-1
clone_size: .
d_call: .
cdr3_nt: TGTGCCAGCAGCTTATCTCCCGGGATCCCCCTAAATGAGCAGTTCTTC
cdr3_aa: CASSLSPGIPLNEQFF

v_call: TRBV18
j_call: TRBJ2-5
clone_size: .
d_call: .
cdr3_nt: TGTGCCAGCTCACCAAACAGAGAGACCCAGTACTTC
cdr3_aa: CASSPNRETQYF

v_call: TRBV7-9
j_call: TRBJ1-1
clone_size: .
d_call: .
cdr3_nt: TGTGCCAGCAGCTTAGTCCCCGGGGAGGGTAGGAACACTGAAGCTTTCTTT
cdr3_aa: CASSLVPGEGRNTEAFF

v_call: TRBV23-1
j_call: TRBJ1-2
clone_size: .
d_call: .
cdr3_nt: TGCGCCAGCAGTCGGGGCAGCCTTAGGCATGGCTACACCTTC
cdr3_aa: CASSRGSLRHGYTF

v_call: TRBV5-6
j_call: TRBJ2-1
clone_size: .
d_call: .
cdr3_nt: TGTGCCAGCAGTCCCGGGCCTTACAATGAGCAGTTCTTC
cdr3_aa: CASSPGPYNEQFF

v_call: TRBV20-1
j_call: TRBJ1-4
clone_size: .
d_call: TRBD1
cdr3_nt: TGCAGTGCTAGTACAGGGGGGGGTGAAAAACTGTTTTTT
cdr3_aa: CSASTGGGEKLFF

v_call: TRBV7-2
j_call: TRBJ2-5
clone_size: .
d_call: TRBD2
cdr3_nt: TGTGCCAGCAGCTCCTCCGGGACTAGCGGATACTTC
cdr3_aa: CASSSSGTSGYF

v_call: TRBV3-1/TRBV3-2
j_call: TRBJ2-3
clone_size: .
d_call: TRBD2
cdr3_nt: TGTGCCAGCAGCCAAGATAGGCTAGCGGGAGTTCACACAGATACGCAGTATTTT
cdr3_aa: CASSQDRLAGVHTDTQYF

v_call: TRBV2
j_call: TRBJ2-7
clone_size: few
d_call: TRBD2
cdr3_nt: TGTGCCAGCAGTGAATTTGAGGGACTAGCGGGTACTACCTACGAGCAGTACTTC
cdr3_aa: CASSEFEGLAGTTYEQYF

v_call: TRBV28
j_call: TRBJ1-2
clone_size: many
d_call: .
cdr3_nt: TGTGCCAGTATGGCATCTAACTATGGCTACACCTTC
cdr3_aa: CASMASNYGYTF

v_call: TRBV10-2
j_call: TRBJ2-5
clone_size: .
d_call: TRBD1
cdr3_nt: TGCGCCAGCAGGGGGGGACAGGGTGGCCAAGAGACCCAGTACTTC
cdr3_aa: CASRGGQGGQETQYF

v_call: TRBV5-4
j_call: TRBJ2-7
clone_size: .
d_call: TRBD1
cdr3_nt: TGTGCCAGCAGCGACACAGGGGAAAGTGGGGAGCAGTACTTC
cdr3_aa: CASSDTGESGEQYF

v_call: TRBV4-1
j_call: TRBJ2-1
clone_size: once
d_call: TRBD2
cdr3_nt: TGCGCCAGCAGCCAAGTTGCGGGGGGGCAGTTCTTC
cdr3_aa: CASSQVAGGQFF

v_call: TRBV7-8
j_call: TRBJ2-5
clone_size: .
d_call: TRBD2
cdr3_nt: TGTGCCTGCCAACGCGGGAGGGACAACCAAGAGACCCAGTACTTC
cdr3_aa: CACQRGRDNQETQYF

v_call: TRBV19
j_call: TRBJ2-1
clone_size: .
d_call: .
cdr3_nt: TGTGCCAGTAGTACCGGGACATCGGGTTTCAATGAGCAGTTCTTC
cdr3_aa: CASSTGTSGFNEQFF

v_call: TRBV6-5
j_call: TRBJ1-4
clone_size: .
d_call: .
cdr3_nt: TGTGCCAGCTCCCGAAATCAGGGAAAACTGTTTTTT
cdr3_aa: CASSRNQGKLFF

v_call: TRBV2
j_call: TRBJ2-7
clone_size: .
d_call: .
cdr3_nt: TGTGCCAGCACCGGAGTGGCAGACGTCTACGAGCAGTACTTC
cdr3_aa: CASTGVADVYEQYF

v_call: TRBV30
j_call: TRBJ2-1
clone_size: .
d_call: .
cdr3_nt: TGTGCCTGGAGTGTAGGGGACTTCAATGAGCAGTTCTTC
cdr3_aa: CAWSVGDFNEQFF

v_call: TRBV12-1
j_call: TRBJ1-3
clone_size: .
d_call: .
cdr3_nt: TGTGCCAGCAGCTTTGTCTTCAGGGAAACCTCTGGAAACACCATATATTTT
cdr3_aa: CASSFVFRETSGNTIYF